This entry describes one TCR beta chain. The CDR3 loop spans 15 amino acids. V lost 5 bases to trimming and J lost 8 bases, with 19 bases between them. CDR1 is LNHNV, CDR2 YYDKDF, per germline (reference sequence). Data came from immunoSEQ multiplex PCR; TCRdb stores just in-frame clones and leaves some out. The sample has approximately 110,000 clones; about 83% are singletons. The source of the sample is a study of control samples from healthy donors and cancer patients. The receptor was isolated from a woman aged 45-60 years in good health. The rearrangement links TRBV15 to TRBJ2-1; the D gene is possibly TRBD2 (6 bases). The sequenced sample was blood. This CDR3 reads CATSPGAGSLDEQFF. The CDR3 DNA reads TGTGCCACCAGCCCCGGGGCGGGGTCTCTAGATGAGCAGTTCTTC.